The 19 T cell receptor beta chains in this list originate from one sample, sequenced in a study of blood T cell repertoires in COVID-19. The repertoire was sequenced with immunoSEQ multiplex PCR; TCRdb's copy has only in-frame clones and lacks some. The table records around 150,000 clones, more than 75% of them present only once. Material for sequencing was peripheral blood. The receptors here all came from a man aged 60 to 69 with acute or convalescent COVID-19.

V and J are TRBV6-2 or TRBV6-3 and TRBJ2-7; the D gene is possibly TRBD2 (5 bases). The CDR3 is 12 amino acids. Germline loops: CDR1 MNHEY, CDR2 SVGEGT. The germline V and J ends were trimmed by 2 bases and 7 bases, with 9 bases remaining between them. CDR3 coding DNA: TGTGCCAGCAGTTACACGGGGAAAGAGCAGTACTTC. It specifies CASSYTGKEQYF.

The table lists this clone with many counts. J is TRBJ2-1 and V is TRBV27, with TRBD2 matching over 11 bases. J was trimmed by 2 bases and V by 2 bases; bases with no gene match: 5. Germline V gene data show CDR1 as MNHEY and CDR2 as SMNVEV (reference sequence). This CDR3 is built from 17 residues. The CDR3 sequence: CASSLNPGLAAYNEQFF. Written as DNA, the CDR3 is TGTGCCAGCAGTTTAAACCCGGGACTAGCGGCCTACAATGAGCAGTTCTTC.

This clone was observed a handful of times. The rearrangement uses TRBV7-9 and TRBJ1-5; 7 bases map to TRBD1. This CDR3 has 17 residues. Trimming cost V 3 bases and J 0 bases; bases outside gene matches: 8. Germline V gene sequence: CDR1 SEHNR, CDR2 FQNEAQ (reference sequence). The CDR3 sequence is CASSLGSGGYSNQPQHF. Here the CDR3 DNA reads TGTGCCAGCAGCTTGGGGTCAGGGGGTTATAGCAATCAGCCCCAGCATTTT.

The rearrangement links TRBV27 to TRBJ2-2; 8 nucleotides line up with TRBD1. V gave up 4 bases and J gave up 7 bases; unmatched junction bases: 5. CDR1 MNHEY and CDR2 SMNVEV come from the germline V gene (reference sequence). CDR3 length equals 14 residues. The CDR3 DNA sequence: TGTGCCAGCAGTTCCGGGACAGGTGTCGGGGAGCTGTTTTTT. It translates to CASSSGTGVGELFF.

This sequence joins TRBV29-1 and TRBJ2-7; TRBD1 is a possible D gene (5 bases). The CDR3 contains 11 residues. Germline values: CDR1 SQVTM, CDR2 ANQGSEA. The V and J ends lost 7 bases and 5 bases respectively, with 12 bases between them. CDR3 protein: CSAADSNEQYF. The CDR3 DNA reads as TGCAGCGCCGCAGACAGTAACGAGCAGTACTTC.

The CDR3 coding sequence is TGTGCCAGCAGCCCGGGACAGGGGGCTAGCGGCTACACCTTC. This encodes CASSPGQGASGYTF. The chain has TRBV3-1 (or the pseudogene TRBV3-2) and TRBJ1-2, with 12 bases that match TRBD1. This CDR3 region has 14 residues. The V gene end was trimmed by 4 bases and the J gene end by 8 bases; junction bases not matched to a gene: 5. The germline gives CDR1 LGHDT, CDR2 YNNKEL (reference sequence).

This chain links TRBV7-2 with TRBJ1-1; the D gene is possibly TRBD1 (5 bases). The CDR3 has 14 residues. V was shortened by 1 base and J by 9 bases, with 15 bases between the two germline ends. The germline V gene encodes CDR1 SGHTA and CDR2 FQGNSA. CDR3 sequence: CASSLVGGGPQAFF. CDR3 DNA sequence: TGTGCCAGCAGCTTAGTCGGGGGTGGACCCCAAGCTTTCTTT.

This chain uses TRBV5-1 with TRBJ2-1, with D maybe TRBD1 (5 bases). CDR1 SGHRS and CDR2 YFSETQ come from the germline V gene. V lost 3 bases and J lost 0, with 10 bases in between. This CDR3 is 15 amino acids long. DNA for the CDR3: TGCGCCAGCAGCTCCGCAGGGTACTCCTACAATGAGCAGTTCTTC. Amino acid sequence: CASSSAGYSYNEQFF.

The chain carries TRBV5-1 and TRBJ2-7; TRBD2 matches 10 bases. Germline loops: CDR1 SGHRS, CDR2 YFSETQ. The CDR3 spans 14 residues. J was trimmed by 0 bases and V by 7 bases; bases with no gene match: 4. CDR3 DNA: TGCGCCAGCGCTCTAGCGGGAGACTCCTACGAGCAGTACTTC. Translation gives CASALAGDSYEQYF.

This clone was seen just once. The chain recombines TRBV24-1 with TRBJ2-1, with 9 bases fitting TRBD1. V dropped 6 bases and J dropped 7; count of bases not matched to a gene: 6. Per germline, CDR1 KGHDR and CDR2 SFDVKD. The CDR3 covers 14 residues. The CDR3 spells CATSPGQGRNEQFF. The CDR3 bases are TGTGCCACCAGTCCGGGACAGGGAAGAAATGAGCAGTTCTTC.

The chain couples TRBV7-2 to TRBJ2-7, with D perhaps TRBD1 (6 bases). The CDR3 sequence is 13 residues long. Deletions cut 4 bases from V and 5 bases from J, with 12 bases between. Germline-derived CDR1 and CDR2 are SGHTA and FQGNSA. CDR3 sequence: CASSSPGANEQYF. The CDR3 bases are TGTGCCAGCAGCTCCCCAGGGGCCAACGAGCAGTACTTC. The complete variable domain, with remaining parts taken from reference TRBV7-2 and TRBJ2-7, reads GAGVSQSPSNKVTEKGKDVELRCDPISGHTALYWYRQSLGQGLEFLIYFQGNSAPDKSGLPSDRFSAERTGGSVSTLTIQRTQQEDSAVYLCASSSPGANEQYFGPGTRLTVT.

In its sample, this clone was seen a few times. The rearrangement uses TRBV9 and TRBJ2-2, with D possibly TRBD2 on 6 matching bases. V lost 0 bases and J 7 bases, leaving 13 bases between the germline ends. The CDR3 sequence is 15 residues long. Germline V gene data show CDR1 as SGDLS and CDR2 as YYNGEE. The CDR3, as DNA: TGTGCCAGCAGCGTAGAGGGGCTAGCGTTCGGGGAGCTGTTTTTT. Translation: CASSVEGLAFGELFF.

V usage is TRBV27 and J usage is TRBJ1-5; TRBD1 might be the D (5 bases). Germline values: CDR1 MNHEY, CDR2 SMNVEV (reference sequence). This CDR3 comprises 15 residues. Trimming left V 0 bases short and J 3 bases short, with 9 bases between. CDR3 region: CASSLSWGVNQPQHF. In nucleotides, the CDR3 is TGTGCCAGCAGTTTATCCTGGGGCGTCAATCAGCCCCAGCATTTT.

The rearrangement joins TRBV19 to TRBJ1-1, with D hard to call. Deletions cut 5 bases from V and 1 base from J, with 8 bases between. Germline V gives CDR1 LNHDA, CDR2 SQIVND (reference sequence). This CDR3 comprises 13 residues. CDR3 amino acids: CASSFGPNTEAFF. The CDR3 region has the DNA TGTGCCAGTAGTTTTGGGCCGAACACTGAAGCTTTCTTT.

This clone was recorded a few times. This rearrangement joins TRBV6-5 to TRBJ2-7; a possible D gene is TRBD1 (6 bases). Trimming stripped 0 bases from V and 1 base from J, with 13 bases between. The CDR3 totals 16 residues. From germline, CDR1 is MNHEY and CDR2 SVGAGI. The CDR3 nucleotides are TGTGCCAGCAGTTACTCGACAGGTACTGGGTCCTACGAGCAGTACTTC. It encodes CASSYSTGTGSYEQYF.

The V call is TRBV25-1, the J call TRBJ2-5, with TRBD2 matching 8 bases. This CDR3 is 14 amino acids long. The V and J ends lost 2 bases and 5 bases, in that order; junction bases with no gene match: 4. In germline, CDR1 is MGHDK, CDR2 SYGVNS. This CDR3 reads CASSEREGGETQYF. CDR3 sequence (DNA): TGTGCCAGCAGTGAACGGGAGGGAGGGGAGACCCAGTACTTC.

The chain carries TRBV28 and TRBJ2-1, with 10 nucleotides matching TRBD1. Germline values: CDR1 MDHEN, CDR2 SYDVKM. The CDR3 consists of 15 residues. The J segment lost 6 bases and the V segment lost 5 bases, leaving 7 bases of the junction unmatched. The CDR3 loop reads CASSPTGTGVNEQFF. In DNA, the CDR3 is TGTGCCAGCAGTCCCACGGGGACAGGGGTCAATGAGCAGTTCTTC.

The chain couples TRBV5-4 to TRBJ2-3; the D gene is possibly TRBD2 (5 bases). With 6 bases removed from V and 0 bases from J, the gap between germline ends came to 17 bases. The germline V gene encodes CDR1 SGHNT and CDR2 YYREEE (reference sequence). The CDR3 consists of 16 residues. The CDR3 protein is CASTSRGRQSTDTQYF. CDR3 nucleotide sequence: TGTGCCAGCACCTCACGAGGGCGGCAAAGCACAGATACGCAGTATTTT. Full variable domain (outside the CDR3, taken from reference TRBV5-4 and TRBJ2-3): ETGVTQSPTHLIKTRGQQVTLRCSSQSGHNTVSWYQQALGQGPQFIFQYYREEENGRGNFPPRFSGLQFPNYSSELNVNALELDDSALYLCASTSRGRQSTDTQYFGPGTRLTVL.

The chain employs TRBV19 and TRBJ2-5; perhaps TRBD2 as D (6 bases). Trimming took off 1 base at V and 5 bases at J, with 14 bases between the two ends. Germline V gene sequence: CDR1 LNHDA, CDR2 SQIVND (reference sequence). The CDR3 length is 15 residues. The CDR3 here is CASSIGDSGGETQYF. The DNA of the CDR3 is TGTGCCAGTAGTATAGGGGATAGCGGCGGGGAGACCCAGTACTTC.